These 21 T cell receptor beta chains originate from one sample sequenced in a study of T cells after yellow fever vaccination. TCRdb processed the 5' RACE reads anew with MiXCR; each CDR3 protein has one entry. This table has fewer than 450,000 distinct CDR3 sequences, about 8.3% appearing once. Source: PBMCs, taken around 45 days after the first yellow fever vaccination. All receptors derive from a man younger than 35 who received the YFV17D yellow fever vaccine.

The chain has TRBV29-1 and TRBJ1-1; 10 bases are a match to TRBD1. Germline CDR1 and CDR2: SQVTM and ANQGSEA. V was clipped by 0 bases and J by 7 bases; unmatched bases: 5. CDR3 size: 14 residues. CDR3 amino acids: CSVEDRDRGIEAFF. The CDR3 coding sequence is TGCAGCGTTGAAGACCGGGACAGGGGTATTGAAGCTTTCTTT.

The chain combines TRBV6-5 with TRBJ2-7; D may be TRBD1 (6 bases). Germline V gene lookup returns CDR1 MNHEY and CDR2 SVGAGI. V dropped 2 bases and J dropped 3 bases, with 8 bases sitting between them. CDR3 length: 13 amino acids. CDR3 sequence: CASSYRGGYEQYV. CDR3 sequence (DNA): TGTGCCAGCAGTTACAGAGGGGGCTACGAGCAGTACGTC.

A few counts support this clonotype. The genes are TRBV5-1 and TRBJ1-6, with D uncertain. Germline CDR1 and CDR2: SGHRS and YFSETQ. The germline V and J ends were trimmed by 3 bases and 7 bases, with 8 bases remaining between them. This CDR3 is 13 amino acids long. DNA of the CDR3: TGCGCCAGCAGCTCCAACCCAAATTCACCCCTCCACTTT. Amino acids: CASSSNPNSPLHF. Full variable domain (outside the CDR3, taken from reference TRBV5-1 and TRBJ1-6): KAGVTQTPRYLIKTRGQQVTLSCSPISGHRSVSWYQQTPGQGLQFLFEYFSETQRNKGNFPGRFSGRQFSNSRSEMNVSTLELGDSALYLCASSSNPNSPLHFGNGTRLTVT.

This clonotype was observed a few times. The CDR3 nucleotides are TGCGCCAGCAGCTGGAGTCCCGCCGGTGAGCAGTTCTTC. Translation gives CASSWSPAGEQFF. The genes are TRBV5-1 and TRBJ2-1; D unclear. Germline V gene lookup returns CDR1 SGHRS and CDR2 YFSETQ. The V gene lost 3 bases and the J gene lost 9 bases, with 13 bases spanning the gap. This CDR3 is 13 amino acids long.

J is TRBJ2-5 and V is TRBV6-5, with 8 bases that match TRBD1. Per germline, CDR1 MNHEY and CDR2 SVGAGI. This CDR3 has 15 amino acids. The junction had 5 bases not matched to a gene; V was cut back by 4 bases and J by 1 base. CDR3 coding DNA: TGTGCCAGCAGTTCATCGGACAGGGCCCAAGAGACCCAGTACTTC. This encodes CASSSSDRAQETQYF.

This sequence joins TRBV11-1 and TRBJ1-4; D remains ambiguous. Germline assignment: CDR1 SGHAT and CDR2 FQDESV (reference sequence). The germline V and J ends were trimmed by 0 bases and 2 bases, with 19 bases remaining between them. This CDR3 spans 19 amino acids. CDR3 DNA sequence: TGTGCCAGCAGCTTAGCGCGGAGGGAACCGCAGGAGACTAATGAAAAACTGTTTTTT. Translation gives CASSLARREPQETNEKLFF.

This clonotype was detected ten times or more. CDR3: CASSIHPGLAEETQYF. As DNA, the CDR3 is TGTGCCAGCAGCATACATCCGGGACTAGCGGAAGAGACCCAGTACTTC. V gene TRBV7-8 combines with J gene TRBJ2-5; the match to TRBD2 covers 11 bases. Trimming at V came to 5 bases and at J to 3 bases, leaving 8 bases not matched to a gene. The CDR3 has 16 amino acids. The germline V gene has CDR1 SGHVS and CDR2 FQNEAQ.

This clonotype has only a few counts. The genes are TRBV5-4 and TRBJ2-3; TRBD2 matches 7 bases. Germline V CDR1 and CDR2: SGHNT, YYREEE (reference sequence). V trimming: 4 bases; J trimming: 2 bases; junction bases outside the gene matches: 7. This CDR3 is built from 15 residues. The DNA for the CDR3 is TGTGCCAGCAGCAGGGGACTACGACCCACAGATACGCAGTATTTT. It specifies CASSRGLRPTDTQYF. The full variable domain, its missing parts supplied by reference TRBV5-4 and TRBJ2-3, is ETGVTQSPTHLIKTRGQQVTLRCSSQSGHNTVSWYQQALGQGPQFIFQYYREEENGRGNFPPRFSGLQFPNYSSELNVNALELDDSALYLCASSRGLRPTDTQYFGPGTRLTVL.

This clonotype appeared a few times. The chain joins TRBV20-1 to TRBJ1-1, with D possibly TRBD1 on 6 matching bases. CDR1 DFQATT and CDR2 SNEGSKA come from the germline V gene (reference sequence). The CDR3 extends over 14 amino acids. V was clipped by 5 bases and J by 1 base, with 14 bases between them. DNA of the CDR3: TGCAGTGCTGGAGCAGGGGCAGGGAACACTGAAGCTTTCTTT. Protein sequence: CSAGAGAGNTEAFF.

The V gene is TRBV20-1, the J gene TRBJ2-1; D call uncertain. The CDR3 runs 14 residues. V lost 0 bases to trimming and J lost 2 bases, with 8 bases between them. Germline values: CDR1 DFQATT, CDR2 SNEGSKA (reference sequence). The CDR3 DNA reads TGCAGTGCTAGAGATCCCGGAACCTACAATGAGCAGTTCTTC. It codes for CSARDPGTYNEQFF.

This clonotype occurred a few times. V and J are TRBV11-1 and TRBJ1-2, with D hard to call. Germline assignment: CDR1 SGHAT and CDR2 FQDESV (reference sequence). With 5 bases removed from V and 7 bases from J, the gap between germline ends came to 29 bases. The CDR3 is 18 amino acids. CDR3 protein: CASSPNPGTLHSHRGYTF. CDR3 DNA: TGTGCCAGCAGCCCAAACCCGGGAACCCTCCACAGTCACCGTGGCTACACCTTC.

This clonotype has at least ten counts. The chain joins TRBV7-9 to TRBJ2-7, with D possibly called TRBD1 or TRBD2 (5 bases each). This CDR3 has 14 residues. Germline V gene lookup returns CDR1 SEHNR and CDR2 FQNEAQ (reference sequence). The V end was cut by 5 bases, the J end by 7 bases, with 18 bases between. CDR3 in DNA: TGTGCCAGCAGCGCACCGGGTCTAGGGACGGAGCAGTACGTC. Its translation: CASSAPGLGTEQYV.

This clonotype has only a few counts. This chain links TRBV6-1 with TRBJ1-5; maybe TRBD1 (5 bases). Trimming pared 2 bases from V and 7 bases from J, leaving 18 bases between. Germline CDR1 reads MNHNS; CDR2 reads SASEGT. The CDR3 is made up of 16 amino acids. The CDR3: CASSEYPQGGRQPQHF. CDR3 DNA: TGTGCCAGCAGTGAATACCCTCAGGGAGGTAGGCAGCCCCAGCATTTT.

CDR3 region: CASSPLGGQGAEQFF. CDR3 sequence (DNA): TGCGCCAGCAGCCCCCTTGGGGGGCAGGGTGCTGAGCAGTTCTTC. V and J are TRBV5-1 and TRBJ2-1; D may match TRBD1 or TRBD2 (6 bases each). The V gene's germline CDR1 is SGHRS and CDR2 YFSETQ. This CDR3 has 15 amino acids. Trimming shortened V by 4 bases and J by 9 bases, and 20 bases separated the two germline ends.

J is TRBJ2-7 and V is TRBV5-6, with 7 bases matching TRBD1. This CDR3 is 17 amino acids long. Per germline, CDR1 SGHDT and CDR2 YYEEEE. V trimming: 3 bases; J trimming: 0 bases; junction bases outside the gene matches: 12. The CDR3 sequence: CASSSRYRQGSSYEQYV. In DNA form, the CDR3 reads TGTGCCAGCAGCTCCCGTTATAGACAGGGTAGCTCCTACGAGCAGTACGTC.

This clonotype was found a few times. This rearrangement joins TRBV5-5 to TRBJ2-5; 8 bases match TRBD1. Germline loops: CDR1 SGHKS, CDR2 YYEKEE (reference sequence). V was pared by 1 base and J by 5 bases, with 7 bases of the junction left unmatched. This CDR3 region has 15 residues. CDR3 coding DNA: TGTGCCAGCAGCTTGACTGCAGGGGGCGCGGAGACCCAGTACTTC. Translating gives CASSLTAGGAETQYF. Complete variable domain (other parts from reference TRBV5-5 and TRBJ2-5): DAGVTQSPTHLIKTRGQQVTLRCSPISGHKSVSWYQQVLGQGPQFIFQYYEKEERGRGNFPDRFSARQFPNYSSELNVNALLLGDSALYLCASSLTAGGAETQYFGPGTRLLVL.

This chain connects TRBV7-2 to TRBJ2-7; 7 nucleotides match TRBD1. Germline CDR1 SGHTA, CDR2 FQGNSA. The CDR3 length is 16 residues. Unmatched junction bases numbered 12, after V lost 7 bases and J lost 0 bases. This CDR3 is CASTNFPAGGSYEQYF. DNA of the CDR3: TGTGCCAGCACCAACTTCCCCGCAGGGGGCTCCTACGAGCAGTACTTC.

This clonotype was picked up a small number of times. The DNA of the CDR3 is TGTGCCAGCAGCCGACCTGACAGGGCTCGAGCCCGAGCTTTCTTT. Its protein is CASSRPDRARARAFF. This chain links TRBV13 with TRBJ1-1, with 7 bases matching TRBD1. J gave up 10 bases and V 5 bases, and 16 bases lay outside the gene matches. This CDR3 is built from 15 residues. Germline lookup yields CDR1 PRHDT and CDR2 FYEKMQ (reference sequence).

V and J are TRBV28 and TRBJ1-2, with D possibly TRBD1 on 5 matching bases. CDR1 is MDHEN, CDR2 SYDVKM, per germline. Trimming left V 2 bases short and J 3 bases short, with 10 bases between. CDR3 size: 14 residues. The CDR3, as DNA: TGTGCCAGCAGTTTAAGTCAGGGATACTATGGCTACACCTTC. Its translation: CASSLSQGYYGYTF.

This clonotype was observed a handful of times. The chain recombines TRBV9 with TRBJ2-3; D ambiguous. The CDR3 contains 14 residues. V lost 3 bases and J 6 bases, leaving 14 bases between the germline ends. Germline-derived CDR1 and CDR2 are SGDLS and YYNGEE. As DNA, the CDR3 is TGTGCCAGCAGCGCCCCGGGCGTGGGGGATACGCAGTATTTT. This codes for CASSAPGVGDTQYF.

The rearrangement joins TRBV7-2 to TRBJ2-2; no firm D call. CDR1 and CDR2 (germline): SGHTA, FQGNSA. The CDR3 consists of 16 residues. Trimming pared 5 bases from V and 7 bases from J, leaving 20 bases between. CDR3 sequence: CASSTAPRSLGGELFF. CDR3 coding DNA: TGTGCCAGCAGCACCGCCCCCCGCTCTCTGGGCGGGGAGCTGTTTTTT. The whole variable domain, remainder taken from reference TRBV7-2 and TRBJ2-2, is GAGVSQSPSNKVTEKGKDVELRCDPISGHTALYWYRQSLGQGLEFLIYFQGNSAPDKSGLPSDRFSAERTGGSVSTLTIQRTQQEDSAVYLCASSTAPRSLGGELFFGEGSRLTVL.